This T cell receptor beta chain was documented in a study of beta chain features in type 1 diabetes listed by TCRdb under 2018. In the study overall: Mean age, gender distribution, total cell number and subset yield did not differ between patients and healthy donors. The study compared the TCRB repertoires of sorted circulating CD4+ T cell subsets in recently diagnosed type 1 diabetes patients with those in matched healthy donors. Across all samples, about 110 million sorted cells were examined, and cell number per subset correlated strongly with RNA yield. Regulatory and stem cell-like memory subsets were isolated from only 8 patients and about eight healthy donors, whereas naive and central memory subsets came from all 30 or so donors. Broader findings and caveats from the paper: Because the HLA sub-analyses included only small numbers of individuals, any influence of HLA type on TCRB rearrangement was left unresolved. In all four CD4+ subsets, TCRB CDR3 length was moderately but significantly shorter in type 1 diabetes patients. Because cDNA was sequenced instead of genomic DNA, activated cells with high expression could be over-represented, although the groups did not differ in activation or CD3 levels. PCR might favor shorter templates, but patient and control samples were amplified and corrected together, so any skew would affect both groups equally. Naive, central memory and regulatory TCRB repertoires appeared to be more similar among patients than among healthy donors. Fewer insertions and more nucleotide deletions at VDJ recombination sites were observed in patients with type 1 diabetes, implying thymic rearrangement abnormalities.

From each donor, a single peripheral blood sample of 100 to 150 mL on average was drawn into heparinised tubes. Naive, central memory, regulatory and stem cell-like memory CD4+ T cells were sorted on a BD FACSAria II using a panel including CD45RO, CCR7, CD25, CD127, CD95 and CD27. A purity above 95% was achieved for all sorted populations. Right away, PBMCs were isolated by Lymphoprep density gradient centrifugation and were stained directly, with no culture step. So that batch effects would be minimized, each experiment stained and sorted samples in pairs, pairing one healthy donor with one patient. This clone has more than one count but fewer than ten. No antigen is known for it. No quality values exist for individual bases; no much larger clone is one base distant. Relative to germline, V is missing 6 bases and J is missing 3 bases, with 12 bases of the junction outside any gene match. Based on the germline V gene (reference sequence), the CDR1 and CDR2 sequences are SGHNT and YYREEE. The CDR3 starts with the cysteine, ends with the phenylalanine, and has 15 residues. Solely the CDR3 DNA is kept, with 45 bases framed from the first base.

The entire isolated RNA was reverse transcribed using the High Capacity cDNA Reverse Transcription Kit, and thus expressed TCRB transcripts were sequenced. Deep immunoSEQ sequencing was performed on naive, central memory and regulatory T cell samples, with an average of about 3.57 million total reads per sample. After sorted cells were lysed in RLT buffer, RNA was extracted with DNase-treated RNeasy Micro or Mini kits, with the choice depending on cell number. Each cell subset was processed separately to prevent cross-contamination, with patient and healthy donor samples processed together. TCRB sequences were amplified from cDNA with the immunoSEQ multiplex PCR, producing 87-bp fragments spanning the CDR3 region. Amplicons were sequenced on the Illumina HiSeq platform. The study's own analysis went as follows. PCR bias was computationally corrected using synthetic template baselines, reads within Hamming distance 2 were collapsed, and singletons that could not be merged were discarded. Reads were aligned against IMGT to assign V, D and J genes, CDR3 length and insertions or deletions at six rearrangement sites. Clonotype counts were normalized to sorted cell number within each subset before computing true diversity and Gini coefficients with the tcR R package. The overlap coefficient, calculated on TCRB nucleotide sequences, was used to quantify repertoire sharing. As a proxy for the pre-selection repertoire, out-of-frame TCRB sequences from naive cells were analyzed. Imported from immuneACCESS, the table was reduced by TCRdb to in-frame sequences with V and J called. These copies leave out some clones; in studies compared against another copy, an unresolved V gene accounts for under half, and the cause of the remainder is not known. D and trimming were read from the DNA, whereas the V and J calls and clone size are those reported in that table. For this sample the table gives 250,000 to 300,000 clones, of which about 24% were detected only once. In total, the top ten clones hold about 0.012% of the sample.

Recombination linked TRBV5-4 to TRBJ2-7; the junction holds 7 bases that match TRBD2. The receptor's source is a woman aged 25 to 39 with type 1 diabetes. The specimen was naive CD4+ T cells from blood. Explained via the paper, the cell subset or site label denotes: true naive CD4+ T cells. The DNA sequence is as follows: TGTGCCAGCACCCCCGGTGGCGGGAGAAACTACGAGCAGTACTTC. This yields the protein CASTPGGGRNYEQYF.